These 5 T cell receptor beta chains came from one sample sequenced in a study of blood T cell repertoires in COVID-19. Sequenced by immunoSEQ multiplex PCR; TCRdb stores in-frame clones only, minus some. The sample comprises 140,000 to 150,000 clones, roughly 84% of which are singletons, and roughly 5.7% rests with the top ten. The sample was PBMCs or T cells enriched from blood (not recorded which). The receptors come from a woman in her forties or fifties who had been exposed to COVID-19.

The chain employs TRBV6-5 and TRBJ1-2; 7 bases fit TRBD1. Unmatched junction bases numbered 11, after V lost 7 bases and J lost 6 bases. Germline CDR1 is MNHEY and CDR2 is SVGAGI. CDR3 size: 14 residues. In DNA, the CDR3 is TGTGCCAGCAACCGAGGGGGCGCCGGTGATGGCTACACCTTC. Its protein is CASNRGGAGDGYTF.

V gene TRBV10-1 combines with J gene TRBJ1-2, with D hard to call. Looked up from germline, CDR1 is WNHNN and CDR2 is SYGVQD (reference sequence). V lost 1 base, J lost 2 bases, and 5 bases lay in between. The CDR3 length is 13 residues. This CDR3 is CASSEWQNYGYTF. The CDR3 coding sequence is TGCGCCAGCAGTGAGTGGCAGAACTATGGCTACACCTTC.

The chain carries TRBV7-2 and TRBJ2-4, with D possibly being TRBD2 (5 bases). Trimming stripped 1 base from V and 8 bases from J, with 12 bases between. Germline CDR1 is SGHTA and CDR2 is FQGNSA. This CDR3 is built from 14 residues. Here the CDR3 reads CASSLDRSRDIQYF. The DNA of the CDR3 is TGTGCCAGCAGCTTAGACCGGTCGAGGGACATTCAGTACTTC.

The CDR3 loop is CASSPGQGAWEGHNEQFF. The DNA for the CDR3 is TGTGCCAGCAGCCCCGGACAGGGGGCGTGGGAAGGGCACAATGAGCAGTTCTTC. V and J are TRBV11-3 and TRBJ2-1, with TRBD1 matching over 11 bases. The germline CDR1 and CDR2 sequences are SGHNT and YENEEA. The V and J ends lost 5 bases and 5 bases, in that order; junction bases with no gene match: 14. This CDR3 has 18 amino acids.

V gene TRBV5-1 combines with J gene TRBJ2-2; 11 nucleotides align to TRBD2. The CDR3 runs to 15 residues. Trimming cost V 4 bases and J 6 bases; bases outside gene matches: 5. Germline assignment: CDR1 SGHRS and CDR2 YFSETQ. CDR3 in DNA: TGCGCCAGCAGCCCCGAGACTAGCGGGGCCGGGGAGCTGTTTTTT. Translation gives CASSPETSGAGELFF.